The 17 T cell receptor beta chains listed next were all sequenced from one sample in a study of breast tumors, draining lymph nodes, adjacent tissues. Samples came from axillary lymph nodes draining the breast cancer. TCRdb passed the multiplex PCR reads through MiXCR, listing each CDR3 protein once. The profile covers about 180,000 distinct CDR3 sequences, with around 33% appearing a single time and 3% to 4% taken by the ten largest. Source material: axillary lymph node tissue. These receptors were obtained from a female donor with breast cancer. Some clones in this sample may be carry-over from other donors' samples.

The chain carries TRBV28 and TRBJ2-7; maybe TRBD2 (6 bases). V was pared by 6 bases and J by 0 bases, with 18 bases between. The CDR3 contains 16 residues. Germline lookup yields CDR1 MDHEN and CDR2 SYDVKM. CDR3: CASSPTWDSSSYEQYF. The CDR3 DNA reads as TGTGCCAGCAGCCCAACTTGGGACTCAAGCTCCTACGAGCAGTACTTC. Full variable domain (missing parts from reference TRBV28 and TRBJ2-7): DVKVTQSSRYLVKRTGEKVFLECVQDMDHENMFWYRQDPGLGLRLIYFSYDVKMKEKGDIPEGYSVSREKKERFSLILESASTNQTSMYLCASSPTWDSSSYEQYFGPGTRLTVT.

This clonotype was picked up a small number of times. A clone one base away is much larger, so this may be a read error. The chain has TRBV19 and TRBJ1-5; D is unclear. V was cut by 7 bases and J by 2 bases, with 12 bases left in between. Germline assignment: CDR1 LNHDA and CDR2 SQIVND (reference sequence). CDR3 size: 14 residues. CDR3 sequence: CASTPAGGNQPQHF. In nucleotides, the CDR3 is TGTGCCAGTACCCCCGCGGGTGGCAATCAGCCCCAGCATTTT.

This clonotype was detected ten times or more. The chain links TRBV11-2 to TRBJ2-1; possibly TRBD1 or TRBD2 for D (5 bases each). The CDR3 is made up of 12 amino acids. V was pared by 5 bases and J by 5 bases, with 7 bases between. Germline-derived CDR1 and CDR2 are SGHAT and FQNNGV. CDR3 amino acids: CASSGTNNEQFF. The CDR3 DNA reads TGTGCCAGCAGCGGGACCAACAATGAGCAGTTCTTC.

This clonotype came up many times. This chain links TRBV6-5 with TRBJ1-6; 7 bases map to TRBD1. Unmatched junction bases numbered 16, after V lost 2 bases and J lost 3 bases. The CDR3 runs to 20 residues. Germline-derived CDR1 and CDR2 are MNHEY and SVGAGI. This CDR3 reads CASSYAHPTYRGNYNSPLHF. CDR3 sequence (DNA): TGTGCCAGCAGTTACGCGCACCCCACCTACAGGGGTAACTATAATTCACCCCTCCACTTT.

This clonotype was observed many times. V and J are TRBV3-1 and TRBJ2-1; 7 bases line up with TRBD2. The ends lost 6 bases at V and 0 bases at J; junction bases unmatched: 5. The CDR3 has 15 amino acids. CDR1 and CDR2 from the germline V gene are LGHDT and YNNKEL (reference sequence). In nucleotides, the CDR3 is TGTGCCAGCAGTCTGCTAGCGGCCTCCTACAATGAGCAGTTCTTC. Protein sequence: CASSLLAASYNEQFF.

The chain combines TRBV30 with TRBJ2-5; tentatively, D is TRBD2 (5 bases). Germline-derived CDR1 and CDR2 are GTSNPN and SVGIG (reference sequence). CDR3 length: 16 residues. V dropped 0 bases and J dropped 4 bases, with 18 bases sitting between them. CDR3 sequence (DNA): TGTGCCTGGAGTGTACTAGGATTGGGTTTAGGAGAGACCCAGTACTTC. As protein: CAWSVLGLGLGETQYF. The variable domain in full, completed from reference TRBV30 and TRBJ2-5, reads SQTIHQWPATLVQPVGSPLSLECTVEGTSNPNLYWYRQAAGRGLQLLFYSVGIGQISSEVPQNLSASRPQDRQFILSSKKLLLSDSGFYLCAWSVLGLGLGETQYFGPGTRLLVL.

The rearrangement joins TRBV28 to TRBJ1-5, with D possibly TRBD1 on 5 matching bases. The CDR3 covers 15 residues. V lost 3 bases to trimming and J lost 1 base, with 10 bases between them. Germline values: CDR1 MDHEN, CDR2 SYDVKM. The CDR3 here is CASSLGKGSNQPQHF. In nucleotides, the CDR3 is TGTGCCAGCAGTTTGGGGAAGGGGAGCAATCAGCCCCAGCATTTT.

Ten or more counts support this clonotype. The chain carries TRBV5-8 and TRBJ1-2, with D possibly TRBD1 on 6 matching bases. CDR3 length: 15 amino acids. Germline values: CDR1 SGHTS, CDR2 YDEGEE. Trimming left V 3 bases short and J 3 bases short, with 15 bases between. The CDR3 sequence is CASSSPNQGHYGYTF. The DNA for the CDR3 is TGTGCCAGCAGCTCACCTAATCAGGGGCACTATGGCTACACCTTC.

The sample holds many counts of this clonotype. This chain links TRBV20-1 with TRBJ2-7; 7 nucleotides match TRBD1. The CDR3 is 13 amino acids. CDR1 and CDR2 (germline): DFQATT, SNEGSKA (reference sequence). Trimming cost V 3 bases and J 7 bases; bases outside gene matches: 9. In DNA form, the CDR3 reads TGCAGTGCTAGCGGTGAGGGGGCGGAGGAGCAGTACTTC. This translates into CSASGEGAEEQYF.

There are many counts of this clonotype. The rearrangement joins TRBV7-2 to TRBJ2-1; D ambiguous. Germline V lookup: CDR1 SGHTA, CDR2 FQGNSA. The V end lost 5 bases, the J end lost 10 bases, and 9 bases lay between the germline ends. This CDR3 comprises 11 residues. This CDR3 reads CASSPLREQFF. Here the CDR3 DNA reads TGTGCCAGCAGCCCGCTAAGGGAGCAGTTCTTC.

The table lists this clonotype with many counts. The chain employs TRBV18 and TRBJ2-1; D is ambiguous. Trimming left V 4 bases short and J 4 bases short, with 8 bases between. Germline CDR1 reads KGHSH; CDR2 reads LQKENI. The CDR3 loop spans 13 amino acids. The CDR3 reads CASSLHPYNEQFF. In DNA form, the CDR3 reads TGTGCCAGCTCACTGCACCCTTACAATGAGCAGTTCTTC.

This clonotype was seen many times. Sequence at one end of the junction differs from germline and may be a read error. The V call is TRBV7-7, the J call TRBJ2-3; TRBD2 matches at 7 bases. The CDR3 consists of 14 residues. CDR1 and CDR2 (germline): SSHAT, FNYEAQ (reference sequence). The CDR3 loop reads CASSLGSGADTQYF. In DNA, the CDR3 is TGTGCTAGCAGCTTAGGAAGCGGGGCAGATACGCAGTATTTT.

On this clonotype itself: As the CDR3 is not closed by the conserved phenylalanine or tryptophan, this likely results from a read error. No DNA is shown, since the ends of the CDR3 on it are uncertain; the CDR3 is the one TCRdb lists. The chain uses TRBV6-1 and TRBJ2-5; the table assigns TRBD2, which was not confirmed against the DNA. CDR1 is MNHNS, CDR2 SASEGT, per germline. 15 amino acids form the CDR3, both terminal residues included. The CDR3 is CASSDRGSSPLHFGN.

J is TRBJ2-1 and V is TRBV6-1, with TRBD2 matching 10 bases. The CDR3 is made up of 14 amino acids. Germline values: CDR1 MNHNS, CDR2 SASEGT. Unmatched junction bases numbered 10, after V lost 8 bases and J lost 9 bases. In DNA, the CDR3 is TGTGCCAGCGTTCCAGCGGGAGGGCCGAGTGAGCAGTTCTTC. This translates into CASVPAGGPSEQFF.

The chain couples TRBV2 to TRBJ1-4, with TRBD1 matching 10 bases. Trimming cost V 3 bases and J 7 bases; bases outside gene matches: 11. This CDR3 is built from 17 residues. Germline V gene data show CDR1 as SNHLY and CDR2 as FYNNEI. The CDR3 reads CASSDNPDRGYREKLFF. Here the CDR3 DNA reads TGTGCCAGCAGTGATAACCCGGACAGGGGGTATCGTGAAAAACTGTTTTTT. Variable domain in full (rest from reference TRBV2 and TRBJ1-4): EPEVTQTPSHQVTQMGQEVILRCVPISNHLYFYWYRQILGQKVEFLVSFYNNEISEKSEIFDDQFSVERPDGSNFTLKIRSTKLEDSAMYFCASSDNPDRGYREKLFFGSGTQLSVL.

The rearrangement links TRBV2 to TRBJ2-1; TRBD1 aligns across 11 bases. This CDR3 has 15 amino acids. The V gene's germline CDR1 is SNHLY and CDR2 FYNNEI. V shed 4 bases and J 12 bases; nucleotides not matched to a gene: 11. In nucleotides, the CDR3 is TGTGCCAGCAGTGCCAGGACAGGGGGCTACAACGGGCAGTTCTTC. Translated: CASSARTGGYNGQFF.

The sample holds many counts of this clonotype. V gene TRBV5-1 combines with J gene TRBJ2-3; 11 nucleotides align to TRBD2. Germline trimming cut 1 base from V and 2 bases from J; bases unmatched to any gene: 6. Germline-derived CDR1 and CDR2 are SGHRS and YFSETQ. The CDR3 is made up of 17 amino acids. As DNA, the CDR3 is TGCGCCAGCAGCTTGTCGTCACTAGCGGGAGCCACAGATACGCAGTATTTT. Translated, it gives CASSLSSLAGATDTQYF. Using reference TRBV5-1 and TRBJ2-3 for the parts outside the CDR3, the full variable domain is KAGVTQTPRYLIKTRGQQVTLSCSPISGHRSVSWYQQTPGQGLQFLFEYFSETQRNKGNFPGRFSGRQFSNSRSEMNVSTLELGDSALYLCASSLSSLAGATDTQYFGPGTRLTVL.